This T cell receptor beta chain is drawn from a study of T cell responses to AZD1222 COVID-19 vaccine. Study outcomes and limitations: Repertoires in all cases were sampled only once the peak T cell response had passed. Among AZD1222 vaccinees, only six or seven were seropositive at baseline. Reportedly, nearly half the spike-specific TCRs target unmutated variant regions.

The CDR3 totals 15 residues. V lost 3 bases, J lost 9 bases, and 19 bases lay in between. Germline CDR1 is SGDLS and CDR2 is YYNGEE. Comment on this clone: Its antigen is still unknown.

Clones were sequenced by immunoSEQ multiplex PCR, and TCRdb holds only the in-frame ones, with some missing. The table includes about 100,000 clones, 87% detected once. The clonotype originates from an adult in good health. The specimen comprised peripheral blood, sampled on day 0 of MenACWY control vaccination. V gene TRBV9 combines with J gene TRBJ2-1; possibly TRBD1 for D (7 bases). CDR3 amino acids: CASSAEQGRGGEQFF. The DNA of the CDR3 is TGTGCCAGCAGCGCCGAACAGGGGCGGGGTGGTGAGCAGTTCTTC.